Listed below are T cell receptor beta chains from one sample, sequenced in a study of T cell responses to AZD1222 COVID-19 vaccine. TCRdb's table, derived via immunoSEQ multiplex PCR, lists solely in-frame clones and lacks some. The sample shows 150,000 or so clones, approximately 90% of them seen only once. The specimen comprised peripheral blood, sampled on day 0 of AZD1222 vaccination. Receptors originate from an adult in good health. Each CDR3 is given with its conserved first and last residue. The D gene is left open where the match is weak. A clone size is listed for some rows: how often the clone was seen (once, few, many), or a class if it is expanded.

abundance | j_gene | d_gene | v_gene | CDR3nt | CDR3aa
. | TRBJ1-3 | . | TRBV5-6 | TGTGCCAGCAGCTTCCGGGGTCTGCGCCACTCCTCTGGAAACACCATATATTTT | CASSFRGLRHSSGNTIYF
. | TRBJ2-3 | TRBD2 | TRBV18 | TGTGCCAGCTCACAGTCTAGCGGGAGAACAGATACGCAGTATTTT | CASSQSSGRTDTQYF
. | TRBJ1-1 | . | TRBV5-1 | TGCGCCAGCAACATCGGGACTTTCGGGGGAGCTTTCTTT | CASNIGTFGGAFF
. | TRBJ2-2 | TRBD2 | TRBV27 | TGTGCCAGCAGCCCGGCGGGAGAAGGCACCGGGGAGCTGTTTTTT | CASSPAGEGTGELFF
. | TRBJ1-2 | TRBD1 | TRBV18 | TGTGCCAGCTCACCCTGGACAGGGGGCGAGGCCAACTATGGCTACACCTTC | CASSPWTGGEANYGYTF
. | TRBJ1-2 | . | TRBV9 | TGTGCCAGCAGCGCTCCCCCGGGGGTGGGGTTCTATGGCTACACCTTC | CASSAPPGVGFYGYTF
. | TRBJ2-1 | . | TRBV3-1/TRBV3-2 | TGTGCCAGCAGCCAAGGACGGATTGGTGAGCAGTTCTTC | CASSQGRIGEQFF
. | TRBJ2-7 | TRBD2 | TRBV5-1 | TGCGCCAGCAGCCCCGGGACTAGCGGGATCAACTCCTACGAGCAGTACTTC | CASSPGTSGINSYEQYF
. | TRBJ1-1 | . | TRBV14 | TGTGCCAGCAGCCAAACGACAGGGAACACTGAAGCTTTCTTT | CASSQTTGNTEAFF
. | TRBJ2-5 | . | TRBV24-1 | TGTGCCACCAGTGATTTGAGGGGAGGAGAGACCCAGTACTTC | CATSDLRGGETQYF
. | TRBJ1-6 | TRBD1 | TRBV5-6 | TGTGCCAGCGCCTTGGACAGGGGCGCTTCGCCCCTCCACTTT | CASALDRGASPLHF
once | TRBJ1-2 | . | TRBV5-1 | TGCGCCAGCAGCTTGATAGGGTTGGACTACACCTTC | CASSLIGLDYTF
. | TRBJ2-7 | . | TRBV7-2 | TGTGCCAGCAGAACCTCCCCCGACAGTCCCTACGAGCAGTACTTC | CASRTSPDSPYEQYF
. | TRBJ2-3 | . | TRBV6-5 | TGTGCCAGCAGTTACTACGGCCTCGACACAGATACGCAGTATTTT | CASSYYGLDTDTQYF
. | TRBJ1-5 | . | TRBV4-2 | TGTGCCAGCAGCCAAGAGGGATGGGATCAGCCCCAGCATTTT | CASSQEGWDQPQHF
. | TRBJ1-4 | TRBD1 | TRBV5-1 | TGCGCCAGCAGCCCCGGACAGGGACGGAGGAATGAAAAACTGTTTTTT | CASSPGQGRRNEKLFF
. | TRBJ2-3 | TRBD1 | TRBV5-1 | TGCGCCAGCAGTCGAGGGACAGGGGGCACAGATACGCAGTATTTT | CASSRGTGGTDTQYF
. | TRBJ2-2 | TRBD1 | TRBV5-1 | TGCGCCAGCAGCTTGGAGGGGGCAGGGGGCACCGGGGAGCTGTTTTTT | CASSLEGAGGTGELFF
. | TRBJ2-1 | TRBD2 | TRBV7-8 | TGTGCCAGCAGCTTAGTTGCGGGAGCCGGGAATGAGCAGTTCTTC | CASSLVAGAGNEQFF
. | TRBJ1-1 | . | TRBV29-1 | TGCAGCGCCGGTCGGGGTCGGGACACTGAAGCTTTCTTT | CSAGRGRDTEAFF
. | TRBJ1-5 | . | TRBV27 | TGTGCCAGCAGTTTAGGGTGGAGCAATCAGCCCCAGCATTTT | CASSLGWSNQPQHF
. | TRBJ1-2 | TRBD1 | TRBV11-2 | TGTGCCAGCAGCTCGACAGGGACGGTTGGGTTCGAGGACTACACCTTC | CASSSTGTVGFEDYTF
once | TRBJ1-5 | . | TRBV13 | TGTGCCAGCAGCTTAAGGGGGGGCAGCTTCAATCAGCCCCAGCATTTT | CASSLRGGSFNQPQHF
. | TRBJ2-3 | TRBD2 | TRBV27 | TGTGCCAGCAGTTTCGTTACTAGCGGCACAGATACGCAGTATTTT | CASSFVTSGTDTQYF
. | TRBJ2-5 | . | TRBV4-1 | TGCGCCACCCAGGCGCCCGTAGATGAGACCCAGTACTTC | CATQAPVDETQYF
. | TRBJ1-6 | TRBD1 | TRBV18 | TGTGCCAGCTCACAGGGGACAGGCGGTAATTCACCCCTCCACTTT | CASSQGTGGNSPLHF
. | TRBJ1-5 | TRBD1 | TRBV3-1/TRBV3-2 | TGTGCCAGCAGCCAAGGGGCGGGGCAGGGGGCACTTCAGCCCCAGCATTTT | CASSQGAGQGALQPQHF
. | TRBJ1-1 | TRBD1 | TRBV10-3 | TGTGCCATCAACCCGGGACAGGGGGCTCCGAACACTGAAGCTTTCTTT | CAINPGQGAPNTEAFF
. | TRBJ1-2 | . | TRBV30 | TGTGCCTGGAGTGACCAAGTGTCCTATGGCTACACCTTC | CAWSDQVSYGYTF
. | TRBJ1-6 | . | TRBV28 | TGTGCCAGCAGTTTATATTCCCAACCTAATAATTCACCCCTCCACTTT | CASSLYSQPNNSPLHF
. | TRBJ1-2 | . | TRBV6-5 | TGTGCCAGCAGTTATCTAGAGGACCGCTATGGCTACACCTTC | CASSYLEDRYGYTF
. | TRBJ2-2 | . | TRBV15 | TGTGCCACCAGCACTTCGGACGGAGGGGAGGAGCTGTTTTTT | CATSTSDGGEELFF
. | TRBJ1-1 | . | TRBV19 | TGTGCCAGTAATCCCCGGGGAGGGGATACTGAAGCTTTCTTT | CASNPRGGDTEAFF
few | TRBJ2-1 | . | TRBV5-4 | TGTGCCAGCAGCTTGGGGGGGAAGAGGGGTGAGCAGTTCTTC | CASSLGGKRGEQFF
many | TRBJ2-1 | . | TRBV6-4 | TGTGCCAGCAGCGGGAGCTCAGCGGTAGGTGAGCAGTTCTTC | CASSGSSAVGEQFF
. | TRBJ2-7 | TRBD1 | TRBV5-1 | TGCGCCAGCAGCTTGTTTCAACAGGGGCACTCCTACGAGCAGTACTTC | CASSLFQQGHSYEQYF
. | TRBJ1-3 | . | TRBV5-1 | TGCGCCAGCAGCTTGGAGTCGGCAGGCTCTTGGAGAAACACCATATATTTT | CASSLESAGSWRNTIYF